Presented here are 28 T cell receptor beta chains from one specimen sequenced in a study of OX40 agonist ivuxolimab in advanced cancers. The repertoire was sequenced with immunoSEQ multiplex PCR; TCRdb's copy has only in-frame clones and lacks some. The sample holds approximately 80,000 clones, over 80% seen once. Material: CD4+ or CD8+ T cells sorted from blood, obtained in a trial of the OX40 agonist ivuxolimab. The receptors were gathered from an adult with an advanced solid tumor such as melanoma, head and neck, liver or kidney cancer.

The chain joins TRBV18 to TRBJ1-1; TRBD1 aligns across 10 bases. CDR3 size: 17 residues. Germline V CDR1 and CDR2: KGHSH, LQKENI. The ends lost 2 bases at V and 1 base at J; junction bases unmatched: 7. CDR3 amino acids: CASSPMGTGVGNTEAFF. Written as DNA, the CDR3 is TGTGCCAGCTCACCAATGGGGACAGGGGTCGGGAACACTGAAGCTTTCTTT.

CDR3 residues: CASTEAYEQYF. As DNA, the CDR3 is TGTGCCAGCACTGAAGCCTACGAGCAGTACTTC. This rearrangement joins TRBV6-5 to TRBJ2-7; D gene uncertain. V lost 7 bases and J 2 bases, leaving 6 bases between the germline ends. This CDR3 is built from 11 residues. Germline CDR1 and CDR2: MNHEY and SVGAGI.

The chain recombines TRBV5-4 with TRBJ2-1; TRBD2 aligns across 8 bases. CDR3 length: 15 amino acids. V shed 0 bases, J shed 2 bases, and the junction held 1 base outside the gene matches. Germline CDR1 and CDR2: SGHNT and YYREEE (reference sequence). CDR3 in amino acids: CASSLEAGAYNEQFF. In DNA, the CDR3 is TGTGCCAGCAGCTTGGAAGCGGGAGCCTACAATGAGCAGTTCTTC.

This chain connects TRBV11-3 to TRBJ2-5, with 7 bases that match TRBD2. V lost 5 bases to trimming and J lost 5 bases; unmatched junction nucleotides: 8. CDR3 length: 14 amino acids. Germline-derived CDR1 and CDR2 are SGHNT and YENEEA. The chain's CDR3 is CASSPEGGRETQYF. CDR3 bases: TGTGCCAGCAGCCCTGAGGGAGGGCGGGAGACCCAGTACTTC.

In this sample, this clone turned up a few times. The rearrangement joins TRBV10-1 to TRBJ1-2; no clear D. Trimming took off 3 bases at V and 5 bases at J, with 7 bases between the two ends. The germline V gene has CDR1 WNHNN and CDR2 SYGVQD (reference sequence). This CDR3 spans 12 amino acids. CDR3 coding DNA: TGCGCCAGCAGTGATTCCGGTTATGGCTACACCTTC. Translated, it gives CASSDSGYGYTF.

J is TRBJ2-5 and V is TRBV7-8; 10 nucleotides agree with TRBD2. The CDR3 is 19 amino acids. Germline values: CDR1 SGHVS, CDR2 FQNEAQ. Trimming took 1 base from V and 2 from J; bases not matched to a gene: 13. The CDR3, as DNA: TGTGCCAGCAGCTTAGTACCCTCGAATAGCGGGGGGTGGCAAGAGACCCAGTACTTC. It is translated as CASSLVPSNSGGWQETQYF. Drawing the rest from reference TRBV7-8 and TRBJ2-5, the complete variable domain is GAGVSQSPRYKVAKRGQDVALRCDPISGHVSLFWYQQALGQGPEFLTYFQNEAQLDKSGLPSDRFFAERPEGSVSTLKIQRTQQEDSAVYLCASSLVPSNSGGWQETQYFGPGTRLLVL.

The V gene is TRBV2, the J gene TRBJ1-5; D perhaps matches TRBD1 (6 bases). This CDR3 spans 14 amino acids. Trimming removed 3 bases at V and 5 bases at J, with 11 bases between. Germline values: CDR1 SNHLY, CDR2 FYNNEI. CDR3 sequence (DNA): TGTGCCAGCAGTGATCGGGGGGCTTATCAGCCCCAGCATTTT. This translates into CASSDRGAYQPQHF.

J is TRBJ2-5 and V is TRBV6-1; the D gene is possibly TRBD2 (6 bases). Trimming removed 9 bases at V and 4 bases at J, with 12 bases between. The germline CDR1 and CDR2 sequences are MNHNS and SASEGT. There are 12 residues in the CDR3. CDR3 coding DNA: TGTGCCAGGGGAGGAACCGGAGAGACCCAGTACTTC. The encoded protein is CARGGTGETQYF.

This chain connects TRBV11-3 to TRBJ2-7; TRBD1 matches 7 bases. Germline-derived CDR1 and CDR2 are SGHNT and YENEEA. This CDR3 has 13 amino acids. With 7 bases clipped from V and 3 bases from J, the junction kept 6 bases outside the gene matches. The CDR3 sequence is CASTRTGIYEQYF. DNA of the CDR3: TGTGCCAGCACTAGGACAGGAATCTACGAGCAGTACTTC.

The chain couples TRBV6-1 to TRBJ1-2; perhaps TRBD1 as D (5 bases). V gave up 3 bases and J gave up 4 bases, with 9 bases separating them. This CDR3 is built from 13 residues. Germline values: CDR1 MNHNS, CDR2 SASEGT. CDR3 residues: CASSDPDSYGYTF. In nucleotides, the CDR3 is TGTGCCAGCAGTGATCCTGACAGCTATGGCTACACCTTC.

This clone has only a few counts. The chain carries TRBV19 and TRBJ1-1; TRBD1 might be the D (5 bases). Germline CDR1 is LNHDA and CDR2 is SQIVND (reference sequence). This CDR3 region has 13 residues. The germline V and J ends were trimmed by 9 bases and 0 bases, with 11 bases remaining between them. The CDR3: CASLGVLNTEAFF. CDR3 coding DNA: TGTGCCAGCTTGGGGGTGTTGAACACTGAAGCTTTCTTT.

The chain is built from TRBV2 and TRBJ2-7; 7 nucleotides line up with TRBD1. CDR3 length: 12 amino acids. The germline V gene has CDR1 SNHLY and CDR2 FYNNEI. With V trimmed by 7 bases and J by 3 bases, 3 bases remained unmatched. CDR3 DNA sequence: TGTGCCAGCAAGGGACAGATCTACGAGCAGTACTTC. Translated: CASKGQIYEQYF.

The V call is TRBV13, the J call TRBJ1-2; D unclear. The CDR3 extends over 12 amino acids. Germline V gene sequence: CDR1 PRHDT, CDR2 FYEKMQ (reference sequence). Trimming took off 3 bases at V and 8 bases at J, with 10 bases between the two ends. CDR3 residues: CASSLRGSGYTF. The CDR3 DNA reads as TGTGCCAGCAGCTTGCGGGGAAGCGGCTACACCTTC.

The CDR3 here is CASSESGTRAREQYF. CDR3 bases: TGTGCCAGCAGTGAATCAGGGACTAGGGCCCGGGAGCAGTACTTC. V and J are TRBV2 and TRBJ2-7, with 8 bases identical to TRBD2. The CDR3 covers 15 residues. CDR1 and CDR2 from the germline V gene are SNHLY and FYNNEI. V dropped 2 bases and J dropped 7; count of bases not matched to a gene: 10.

V gene TRBV5-4 combines with J gene TRBJ2-1, with TRBD2 matching over 11 bases. This CDR3 has 15 amino acids. The germline CDR1 and CDR2 sequences are SGHNT and YYREEE (reference sequence). V shed 4 bases and J 7 bases; nucleotides not matched to a gene: 7. The CDR3 here is CASSTPTSGINEQFF. In DNA, the CDR3 is TGTGCCAGCAGCACCCCGACTAGCGGGATTAATGAGCAGTTCTTC.

This clone was detected once. This chain connects TRBV30 to TRBJ1-3; possibly TRBD1 for D (5 bases). The length of the CDR3 is 14 residues. Per the germline V gene, CDR1 is GTSNPN and CDR2 is SVGIG (reference sequence). The V end was cut by 7 bases, the J end by 4 bases, with 17 bases between. The CDR3 DNA sequence: TGTGCCTCTAAGGGGTCCGGGTACGGAAACACCATATATTTT. This sequence encodes CASKGSGYGNTIYF.

This clone was counted once. The gene calls are TRBV19 and TRBJ2-2; D is uncertain. CDR1 and CDR2 from the germline V gene are LNHDA and SQIVND (reference sequence). The CDR3 runs 11 residues. V was clipped by 5 bases and J by 7 bases, with 5 bases between them. This CDR3 reads CASSWSGELFF. The CDR3 region has the DNA TGTGCCAGTAGTTGGAGCGGGGAGCTGTTTTTT.

The rearrangement joins TRBV15 to TRBJ2-7; the D gene is possibly TRBD2 (6 bases). Trimming cost V 0 bases and J 7 bases, with 16 bases left between them. Germline assignment: CDR1 LNHNV and CDR2 YYDKDF (reference sequence). The CDR3 has 15 residues. The CDR3 sequence: CATSRDREWAGEQYF. The CDR3 DNA reads TGTGCCACCAGCAGAGATAGGGAGTGGGCGGGAGAGCAGTACTTC.

This chain joins TRBV5-1 and TRBJ1-1; 7 bases agree with TRBD1. Germline-derived CDR1 and CDR2 are SGHRS and YFSETQ. The V segment lost 3 bases and the J segment 6 bases; nucleotides outside the gene matches: 8. The CDR3 extends over 14 amino acids. CDR3 region: CASSYSGTVSEAFF. The CDR3, as DNA: TGCGCCAGCAGCTACTCCGGGACAGTATCTGAAGCTTTCTTT. Combining the CDR3 with reference TRBV5-1 and TRBJ1-1 gives the whole variable domain KAGVTQTPRYLIKTRGQQVTLSCSPISGHRSVSWYQQTPGQGLQFLFEYFSETQRNKGNFPGRFSGRQFSNSRSEMNVSTLELGDSALYLCASSYSGTVSEAFFGQGTRLTVV.

The V and J genes are TRBV6-5 and TRBJ1-4; D is perhaps TRBD1 (5 bases). Germline CDR1 MNHEY, CDR2 SVGAGI. V was pared by 5 bases and J by 7 bases, with 17 bases between. The CDR3 is 15 amino acids. The CDR3 here is CASSPREAGGEKLFF. DNA for the CDR3: TGTGCCAGCAGTCCACGGGAGGCGGGGGGTGAAAAACTGTTTTTT.

This chain uses TRBV2 with TRBJ2-1; no firm D call. The CDR3 is made up of 15 amino acids. Germline V CDR1 and CDR2: SNHLY, FYNNEI. Trimming took off 7 bases at V and 5 bases at J, with 18 bases between the two ends. CDR3 region: CASTLVGFRDNEQFF. The CDR3 region has the DNA TGTGCCAGCACCCTCGTGGGGTTTCGGGACAATGAGCAGTTCTTC.

V and J are TRBV30 and TRBJ2-3; 7 bases align to TRBD2. The CDR3 is 16 amino acids. V dropped 5 bases and J dropped 0; count of bases not matched to a gene: 11. CDR1 GTSNPN and CDR2 SVGIG come from the germline V gene (reference sequence). This CDR3 is CAWGTTLPPSTDTQYF. CDR3 bases: TGTGCCTGGGGGACTACCCTACCCCCTAGCACAGATACGCAGTATTTT.

This chain connects TRBV30 to TRBJ1-6, with D perhaps TRBD1 (5 bases). V was clipped by 5 bases and J by 7 bases, with 15 bases between them. Germline V lookup: CDR1 GTSNPN, CDR2 SVGIG (reference sequence). This CDR3 spans 14 amino acids. For the CDR3, the DNA is TGTGCCTGGGCCTCGGGACCGCAGAATTCACCCCTCCACTTT. Translated, it gives CAWASGPQNSPLHF.

The chain carries TRBV15 and TRBJ1-2; D gene unclear. In germline, CDR1 is LNHNV, CDR2 YYDKDF (reference sequence). The V and J ends lost 3 bases and 4 bases respectively, with 15 bases between them. This CDR3 comprises 15 residues. The CDR3 DNA is TGTGCCACCAGCAGCCACCCAGGCGCTCTCTATGGCTACACCTTC. Translating gives CATSSHPGALYGYTF.

The gene calls are TRBV5-1 and TRBJ2-1, with 8 bases identical to TRBD2. CDR1 is SGHRS and CDR2 is YFSETQ in the germline V gene. The CDR3 is 15 amino acids. V gave up 4 bases and J gave up 0 bases; unmatched junction bases: 3. CDR3 sequence reads: CASSPGGSSYNEQFF. In DNA form, the CDR3 reads TGCGCCAGCAGCCCGGGGGGGAGCTCCTACAATGAGCAGTTCTTC. Filled out from reference TRBV5-1 and TRBJ2-1, the complete variable domain reads KAGVTQTPRYLIKTRGQQVTLSCSPISGHRSVSWYQQTPGQGLQFLFEYFSETQRNKGNFPGRFSGRQFSNSRSEMNVSTLELGDSALYLCASSPGGSSYNEQFFGPGTRLTVL.

The chain employs TRBV29-1 and TRBJ1-5; TRBD1 agrees at 8 bases. Trimming at V came to 4 bases and at J to 4 bases, leaving 6 bases not matched to a gene. This CDR3 has 14 amino acids. Germline V CDR1 and CDR2: SQVTM, ANQGSEA. The CDR3, as DNA: TGCAGCGTTGGAAACAGGGGGATTAATCAGCCCCAGCATTTT. This encodes CSVGNRGINQPQHF.

The chain joins TRBV28 to TRBJ1-2, with TRBD1 as a possible D gene (5 bases). V lost 3 bases and J lost 5, with 13 bases in between. Per germline, CDR1 MDHEN and CDR2 SYDVKM. The CDR3 sequence is 14 residues long. The DNA for the CDR3 is TGTGCCAGCAGTTTTACTCAGGGAAGATATGGCTACACCTTC. It yields the protein CASSFTQGRYGYTF.

The V call is TRBV4-3, the J call TRBJ1-3; 8 bases are a match to TRBD1. Trimming removed 0 bases from V and 4 bases from J; junction bases left unmatched: 5. There are 16 residues in the CDR3. The germline V gene encodes CDR1 LGHNA and CDR2 YSLEER. CDR3 bases: TGCGCCAGCAGCCAAGAGGTTCGGACAGGGGGAAACACCATATATTTT. Translating gives CASSQEVRTGGNTIYF.